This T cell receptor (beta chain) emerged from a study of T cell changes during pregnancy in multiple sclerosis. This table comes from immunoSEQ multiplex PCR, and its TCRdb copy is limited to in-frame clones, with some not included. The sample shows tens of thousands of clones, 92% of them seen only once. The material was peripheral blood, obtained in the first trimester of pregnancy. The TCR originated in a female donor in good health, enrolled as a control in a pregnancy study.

The chain's CDR3 is CASSEGSGREAWDQETQYF. The CDR3 DNA reads TGTGCCAGCAGTGAAGGAAGCGGGAGAGAAGCGTGGGATCAAGAGACCCAGTACTTC. The V call is TRBV6-1, the J call TRBJ2-5; 8 positions match TRBD2. CDR3 length: 19 amino acids. J lost 2 bases, V lost 1 base, and 15 bases had no gene match. Germline lookup yields CDR1 MNHNS and CDR2 SASEGT.